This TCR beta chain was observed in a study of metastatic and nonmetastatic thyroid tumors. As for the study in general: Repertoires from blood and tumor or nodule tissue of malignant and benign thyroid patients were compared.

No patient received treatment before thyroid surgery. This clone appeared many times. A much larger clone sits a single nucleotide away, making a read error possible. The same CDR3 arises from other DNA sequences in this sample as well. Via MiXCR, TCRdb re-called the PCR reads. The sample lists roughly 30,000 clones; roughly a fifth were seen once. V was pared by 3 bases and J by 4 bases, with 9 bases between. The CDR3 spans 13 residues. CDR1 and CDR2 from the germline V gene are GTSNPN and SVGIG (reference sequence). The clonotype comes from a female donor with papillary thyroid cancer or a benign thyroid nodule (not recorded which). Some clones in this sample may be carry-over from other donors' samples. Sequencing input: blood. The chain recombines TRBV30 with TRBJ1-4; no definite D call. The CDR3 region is CAWSVQVNEKLFF. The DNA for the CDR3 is TGTGCCTGGAGCGTACAAGTTAATGAAAAACTGTTTTTT.